This TCR beta chain came from a study of T cell responses to AZD1222 COVID-19 vaccine. Study-level results: Only a handful of individuals given AZD1222 were seropositive at baseline. No day 14 peak samples; only post-peak repertoires were characterized. Females made up more of the donors, who were largely white British, and clonal diversity may have come out too low.

The CDR3 has 13 amino acids. V gave up 1 base and J gave up 6 bases; unmatched junction bases: 6. From germline, CDR1 is SQVTM and CDR2 ANQGSEA. Sequencing was performed with immunoSEQ multiplex PCR; in TCRdb, only in-frame clones are kept and a portion is missing. Counted here are around 100,000 clones, approximately 91% occurring once; the ten biggest clones make up roughly 1.7%. Of note for this clone: The antigen is unknown.

The sample consisted of peripheral blood, taken on day 0 of AZD1222 vaccination. This receptor was obtained from an adult in good health. V gene TRBV29-1 combines with J gene TRBJ2-7; 7 bases agree with TRBD1. The CDR3 region has the DNA TGCAGCGTTGAAGGGACAGGAACGGGCGAGCAGTACTTC. Translation gives CSVEGTGTGEQYF.